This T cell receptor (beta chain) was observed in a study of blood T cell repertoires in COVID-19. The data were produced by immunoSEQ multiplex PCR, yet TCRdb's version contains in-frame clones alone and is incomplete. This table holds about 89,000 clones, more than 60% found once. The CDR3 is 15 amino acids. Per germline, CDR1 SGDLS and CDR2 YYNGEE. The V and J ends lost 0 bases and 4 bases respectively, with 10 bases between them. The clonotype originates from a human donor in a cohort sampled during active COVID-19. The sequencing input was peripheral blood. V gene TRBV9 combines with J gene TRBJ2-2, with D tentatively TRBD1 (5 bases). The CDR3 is CASSVGGRRTGELFF. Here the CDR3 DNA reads TGTGCCAGCAGCGTAGGGGGCCGTCGCACCGGGGAGCTGTTTTTT.